This is a list of T cell receptor beta chains from one sample in a study of T cell responses to AZD1222 COVID-19 vaccine. Clones were sequenced by immunoSEQ multiplex PCR, and TCRdb holds only the in-frame ones, with some missing. The sample gives 100,000 to 150,000 clones, roughly nine tenths of which show up once; around 30% is in the top ten. This sample comprised peripheral blood, obtained on day 0 of AZD1222 vaccination. Source of these receptors: an adult in good health. Both conserved end residues are trimmed from each CDR3. The order of the fields is J gene, clone size, CDR3 length, V gene, CDR3 protein. Not every row has a clone size; where given, it reads once, few, many or a size class.

>TRBJ1-2|NA|11|TRBV18
ASSPRAGDGYT
>TRBJ2-3|NA|13|TRBV19
ASSISAGGADTQY
>TRBJ2-7|NA|13|TRBV6-5
ASWVRGAQIHEQY
>TRBJ1-3|NA|13|TRBV18
ASSPAASSGNTIY
>TRBJ1-2|NA|10|TRBV5-6
ASSSGEYGYT
>TRBJ2-3|NA|11|TRBV19
ASSTGGPDTQY
>TRBJ2-7|few|15|TRBV6-1
ASSGIPRGPRSYEQY
>TRBJ1-2|once|10|TRBV5-5
ASSLGGSGYT
>TRBJ1-1|few|11|TRBV14
ASSLTGGTEAF
>TRBJ1-1|NA|12|TRBV5-1
ASSLGMTVAEAF
>TRBJ1-3|NA|13|TRBV9
ASSPTGQVVNTIY
>TRBJ2-1|NA|11|TRBV30
AWEREGYNEQF
>TRBJ2-1|NA|13|TRBV11-3
ASSLDGALYNEQF
>TRBJ2-1|once|16|TRBV10-3
AIRSGTSGGNSYNEQF
>TRBJ2-7|NA|13|TRBV30
AWSVPPSGTYEQY
>TRBJ1-5|NA|13|TRBV7-8
ASSLKGGGNQPQH
>TRBJ2-5|NA|14|TRBV5-1
ASSPQPGLGQETQY
>TRBJ2-6|few|17|TRBV14
ASSQEFGRRSSGANVLT
>TRBJ2-5|NA|13|TRBV7-3
ASSPSGQVQETQY
>TRBJ1-4|NA|14|TRBV6-6
ASTKPDRLLEEKLF
>TRBJ2-1|NA|14|TRBV5-8
ASSRKRGSTGNEQF
>TRBJ2-5|NA|12|TRBV7-9
ASSLGRTEETQY
>TRBJ2-3|NA|14|TRBV5-8
ASNPRLGISTDTQY
>TRBJ1-2|NA|13|TRBV5-6
ASSPGIGGDYGYT
>TRBJ1-1|NA|13|TRBV5-1
ASSASGSMNTEAF
>TRBJ1-6|once|14|TRBV27
ASSLSLWGRNSPLH
>TRBJ2-1|NA|12|TRBV7-3
ASSRAGDHNEQF
>NA|NA|13|TRBV5-1
ASSLDGYSNQPQY
>TRBJ2-3|NA|15|TRBV5-1
ASSLRWDQQSTDTQY
>TRBJ1-5|NA|13|TRBV24-1
ATSNRRQGTQPQH
>TRBJ2-3|NA|14|TRBV4-1
ASSQGNQRSTDTQY